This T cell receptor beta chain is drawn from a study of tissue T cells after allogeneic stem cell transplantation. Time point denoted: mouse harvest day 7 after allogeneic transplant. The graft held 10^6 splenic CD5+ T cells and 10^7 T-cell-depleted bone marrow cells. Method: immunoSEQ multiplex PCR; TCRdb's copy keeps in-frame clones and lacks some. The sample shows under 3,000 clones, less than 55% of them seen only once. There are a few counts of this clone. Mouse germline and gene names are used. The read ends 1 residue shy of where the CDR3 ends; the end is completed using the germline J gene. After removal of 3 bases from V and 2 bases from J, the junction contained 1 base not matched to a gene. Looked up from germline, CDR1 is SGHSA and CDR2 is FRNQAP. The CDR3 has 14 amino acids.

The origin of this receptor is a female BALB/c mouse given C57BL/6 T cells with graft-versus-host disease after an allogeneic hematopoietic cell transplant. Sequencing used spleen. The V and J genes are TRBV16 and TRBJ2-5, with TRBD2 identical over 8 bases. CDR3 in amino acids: CASSFGGAQDTQYF. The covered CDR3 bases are TGTGCAAGCAGCTTCGGGGGGGCCCAAGACACCCAGTAC. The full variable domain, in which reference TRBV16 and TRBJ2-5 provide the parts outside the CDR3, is NAGVIQTPRHKVTGKGQEATLWCEPISGHSAVFWYRQTIVQGLEFLTYFRNQAPIDDSGMPKERFSAQMPNQSHSTLKIQSTQPQDSAVYLCASSFGGAQDTQYFGPGTRLLVL.